This T cell receptor (beta chain) was captured by sequencing in a study of tumour-infiltrating T cells in Burkitt lymphoma. Turning to the study itself: Patients covered every epidemiological subtype of Burkitt lymphoma. Repertoire clonality predicted overall and progression-free survival.

Study-level findings and limits: Several public clonotypes recurred in numerous Burkitt lymphoma patients.

About this clone: The antigen is unknown.

Produced via immunoSEQ multiplex PCR; TCRdb's table is partial and in-frame only. This sample has tens of thousands of clones, with about a third found just once. Sequencing was performed on tumor tissue. The clonotype was recovered from a human donor with Burkitt lymphoma.

The CDR3 bases are TGTGCCAGCAGTCCAGACAGCCTTGAAGCTTTCTTT. It yields the protein CASSPDSLEAFF. The J gene is TRBJ1-1, the V gene TRBV27; possible D gene TRBD1, 5 bases. The V gene lost 5 bases and the J gene lost 7 bases, with 11 bases spanning the gap. The length of the CDR3 is 12 residues. Germline lookup yields CDR1 MNHEY and CDR2 SMNVEV (reference sequence).